This T cell receptor (beta chain) stems from a study of technical replicates of blood from several donors. The CDR3 length is 17 residues. Germline CDR1 reads SGHRS; CDR2 reads YFSETQ. V lost 0 bases to trimming and J lost 0 bases; unmatched junction nucleotides: 5. The assay was immunoSEQ multiplex PCR, and TCRdb's table has in-frame clones only and misses some. The sample lists more than 65,000 clones, about 94% occurring once. The TCR was taken from a human donor in good health. The chain uses TRBV5-1 and TRBJ2-1, with 8 bases that match TRBD2. The specimen sequenced was T cells isolated from PBMCs. This CDR3 reads CASSLDGSGASYNEQFF. DNA of the CDR3: TGCGCCAGCAGCTTGGATGGTAGCGGGGCCTCCTACAATGAGCAGTTCTTC.